This entry features one TCR beta chain sequence. Its antigen remains unknown. Blood was sampled at baseline, cycle 4 day 1, and cycle 7 day 1. This sample is drawn from a study of OX40 agonist ivuxolimab in advanced cancers. The length of the CDR3 is 18 residues. The germline V and J ends were trimmed by 0 bases and 3 bases, with 19 bases remaining between them. CDR1 SGDLS and CDR2 YYNGEE come from the germline V gene. Study outcomes and limitations: The average count of expanded clones was higher among CD8+ T cells than among CD4+. Determination of antigen specificity was not performed for the expanded peripheral T cells.

The assay was immunoSEQ multiplex PCR, and TCRdb's table has in-frame clones only and misses some. The sample has about 100,000 clones; 90% are singletons. Here the sequenced sample was CD4+ or CD8+ T cells sorted from blood, taken in a trial of the OX40 agonist ivuxolimab. The source is an adult with an advanced solid tumor such as melanoma, head and neck, liver or kidney cancer. This sequence joins TRBV9 and TRBJ1-3, with a weak D call TRBD1 (6 bases). The CDR3 DNA reads as TGTGCCAGCAGCGTAGCCTTGGGGGGGCAGGGTAGTGGAAACACCATATATTTT. Translated: CASSVALGGQGSGNTIYF.